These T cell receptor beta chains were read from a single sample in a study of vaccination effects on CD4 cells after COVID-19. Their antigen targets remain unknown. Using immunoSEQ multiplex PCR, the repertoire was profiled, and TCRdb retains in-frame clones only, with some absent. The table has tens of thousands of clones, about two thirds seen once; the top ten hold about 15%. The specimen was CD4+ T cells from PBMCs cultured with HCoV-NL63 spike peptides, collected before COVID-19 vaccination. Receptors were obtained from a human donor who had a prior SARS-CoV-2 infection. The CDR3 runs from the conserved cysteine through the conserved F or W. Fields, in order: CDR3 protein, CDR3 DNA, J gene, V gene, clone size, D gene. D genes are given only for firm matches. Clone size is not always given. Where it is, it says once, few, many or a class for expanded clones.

CDR3 protein: CASSRNYRAGELFF
CDR3 DNA: TGCGCCAGCAGCCGAAATTACAGGGCCGGGGAGCTGTTTTTT
J gene: TRBJ2-2
V gene: TRBV4-3
clone size: .
D gene: .

CDR3 protein: CASSQRTLARVQETQYF
CDR3 DNA: TGCGCCAGCAGCCAAAGAACTTTAGCGAGGGTCCAAGAGACCCAGTACTTC
J gene: TRBJ2-5
V gene: TRBV4-1
clone size: few
D gene: .

CDR3 protein: CAWTPTGEQFF
CDR3 DNA: TGTGCCTGGACCCCCACGGGAGAGCAGTTCTTC
J gene: TRBJ2-1
V gene: TRBV30
clone size: .
D gene: .

CDR3 protein: CASSIGTSNFGELFF
CDR3 DNA: TGTGCCAGCAGCATCGGGACTAGCAATTTCGGGGAGCTGTTTTTT
J gene: TRBJ2-2
V gene: TRBV9
clone size: .
D gene: TRBD2

CDR3 protein: CASSIDGNTEAFF
CDR3 DNA: TGTGCCAGCAGCATAGACGGTAACACTGAAGCTTTCTTT
J gene: TRBJ1-1
V gene: TRBV7-9
clone size: few
D gene: .

CDR3 protein: CASSLAGTGGGDEQFF
CDR3 DNA: TGCGCCAGCAGCTTGGCCGGGACAGGGGGCGGCGATGAGCAGTTCTTC
J gene: TRBJ2-1
V gene: TRBV5-1
clone size: .
D gene: TRBD1

CDR3 protein: CASSLRGSPILAGVTDTQYF
CDR3 DNA: TGTGCCAGCAGCTTAAGGGGCTCCCCAATACTAGCGGGAGTCACAGATACGCAGTATTTT
J gene: TRBJ2-3
V gene: TRBV7-8
clone size: .
D gene: TRBD2

CDR3 protein: CASSVLPRDEKLFF
CDR3 DNA: TGTGCCAGCAGCGTTCTCCCCCGGGACGAAAAACTGTTTTTT
J gene: TRBJ1-4
V gene: TRBV9
clone size: once
D gene: .

CDR3 protein: CASSPAPDGGPRDEQFF
CDR3 DNA: TGTGCCAGCAGCCCCGCCCCGGACGGGGGCCCTCGAGATGAGCAGTTCTTC
J gene: TRBJ2-1
V gene: TRBV7-3
clone size: .
D gene: .

CDR3 protein: CASSHQGRAEAFF
CDR3 DNA: TGTGCCAGCAGCCACCAAGGAAGGGCTGAAGCTTTCTTT
J gene: TRBJ1-1
V gene: TRBV11-3
clone size: .
D gene: .

CDR3 protein: CASSSNGLEVKNIQYF
CDR3 DNA: TGTGCCAGTAGTTCGAATGGACTGGAGGTCAAAAACATTCAGTACTTC
J gene: TRBJ2-4
V gene: TRBV19
clone size: .
D gene: .

CDR3 protein: CASSEQNNSPLHF
CDR3 DNA: TGCGCCAGCAGTGAACAGAATAATTCACCCCTCCACTTT
J gene: TRBJ1-6
V gene: TRBV10-2
clone size: .
D gene: .

CDR3 protein: CASSLRQGYGYTF
CDR3 DNA: TGTGCCAGCAGCCTGAGACAGGGCTATGGCTACACCTTC
J gene: TRBJ1-2
V gene: TRBV7-2
clone size: .
D gene: TRBD1

CDR3 protein: CASSPRRESSYEQYF
CDR3 DNA: TGTGCCAGCAGCCCTCGCAGGGAATCGTCCTACGAGCAGTACTTC
J gene: TRBJ2-7
V gene: TRBV7-2
clone size: .
D gene: .

CDR3 protein: CSASSGTRNEQFF
CDR3 DNA: TGCAGTGCTAGTAGCGGGACCAGAAATGAGCAGTTCTTC
J gene: TRBJ2-1
V gene: TRBV20-1
clone size: .
D gene: TRBD2

CDR3 protein: CASSTGGGYEQYF
CDR3 DNA: TGTGCCAGCAGTACCGGCGGGGGCTACGAGCAGTACTTC
J gene: TRBJ2-7
V gene: TRBV6-7
clone size: .
D gene: TRBD2

CDR3 protein: CASSPGHGSYNEQFF
CDR3 DNA: TGTGCCAGCAGCCCCGGACACGGTTCCTACAATGAGCAGTTCTTC
J gene: TRBJ2-1
V gene: TRBV7-3
clone size: .
D gene: .

CDR3 protein: CASSPGLAGVIQYF
CDR3 DNA: TGTGCCAGCAGCCCGGGACTAGCGGGAGTCATTCAGTACTTC
J gene: TRBJ2-4
V gene: TRBV7-2
clone size: .
D gene: TRBD2

CDR3 protein: CASSQGQVDQPQHF
CDR3 DNA: TGTGCCAGCAGCCAAGGTCAGGTGGATCAGCCCCAGCATTTT
J gene: TRBJ1-5
V gene: TRBV3-1/TRBV3-2
clone size: .
D gene: .

CDR3 protein: CASSPPGSSGGTETQYF
CDR3 DNA: TGTGCCAGCTCACCACCGGGGTCTAGCGGGGGGACTGAGACCCAGTACTTC
J gene: TRBJ2-5
V gene: TRBV18
clone size: .
D gene: TRBD2

CDR3 protein: CASSPGVAYRYEQFF
CDR3 DNA: TGTGCCAGCAGCCCCGGGGTAGCCTACCGCTATGAGCAGTTCTTC
J gene: TRBJ2-1
V gene: TRBV6-5
clone size: .
D gene: .

CDR3 protein: CASSPDSGGNTIYF
CDR3 DNA: TGTGCCAGCAGCCCAGACAGCGGTGGAAACACCATATATTTT
J gene: TRBJ1-3
V gene: TRBV9
clone size: .
D gene: .

CDR3 protein: CASSLLRDNEQFF
CDR3 DNA: TGTGCCAGCAGCTTACTGCGGGACAATGAGCAGTTCTTC
J gene: TRBJ2-1
V gene: TRBV11-1
clone size: .
D gene: .

CDR3 protein: CASSLRTGGNTGELFF
CDR3 DNA: TGTGCCAGCAGCTTACGGACGGGAGGGAACACCGGGGAGCTGTTTTTT
J gene: TRBJ2-2
V gene: TRBV7-9
clone size: .
D gene: TRBD2

CDR3 protein: CASHGGLGEKLFF
CDR3 DNA: TGTGCCAGCCATGGGGGGCTCGGCGAAAAACTGTTTTTT
J gene: TRBJ1-4
V gene: TRBV27
clone size: .
D gene: .

CDR3 protein: CASSLDRGLGYTF
CDR3 DNA: TGTGCCAGCAGTCTTGACAGGGGGCTTGGCTACACCTTC
J gene: TRBJ1-2
V gene: TRBV2
clone size: .
D gene: TRBD1

CDR3 protein: CASSLTSGHTGELFF
CDR3 DNA: TGTGCCAGCAGCTTGACTAGCGGTCACACCGGGGAGCTGTTTTTT
J gene: TRBJ2-2
V gene: TRBV7-2
clone size: .
D gene: TRBD2

CDR3 protein: CASSYSGGRVSYEQYF
CDR3 DNA: TGTGCCAGCAGTTACTCGGGGGGGCGCGTTTCCTACGAGCAGTACTTC
J gene: TRBJ2-7
V gene: TRBV6-5
clone size: .
D gene: .

CDR3 protein: CASSVRLAETQYF
CDR3 DNA: TGTGCCAGCAGCGTAAGGCTAGCGGAGACCCAGTACTTC
J gene: TRBJ2-5
V gene: TRBV9
clone size: .
D gene: .

CDR3 protein: CASSPFSTNYGYTF
CDR3 DNA: TGTGCCAGCAGTCCGTTTTCCACTAACTATGGCTACACCTTC
J gene: TRBJ1-2
V gene: TRBV2
clone size: few
D gene: .

CDR3 protein: CASSQVLTNNEQFF
CDR3 DNA: TGTGCCAGCAGCCAAGTATTGACAAACAATGAGCAGTTCTTC
J gene: TRBJ2-1
V gene: TRBV4-2
clone size: .
D gene: .

CDR3 protein: CASSLDRTGELFF
CDR3 DNA: TGTGCCAGCAGTTTAGACCGAACCGGGGAGCTGTTTTTT
J gene: TRBJ2-2
V gene: TRBV12-3/TRBV12-4
clone size: .
D gene: .

CDR3 protein: CASRLRQGWEKLFF
CDR3 DNA: TGTGCAAGTCGCTTGAGGCAGGGGTGGGAAAAACTGTTTTTT
J gene: TRBJ1-4
V gene: TRBV12-2
clone size: .
D gene: .

CDR3 protein: CASSPWTGSPDEQYF
CDR3 DNA: TGTGCCAGTAGTCCTTGGACAGGGAGCCCCGACGAGCAGTACTTC
J gene: TRBJ2-7
V gene: TRBV19
clone size: .
D gene: TRBD1

CDR3 protein: CASSLGPGSSYEQYF
CDR3 DNA: TGTGCCAGCAGCTTAGGGCCAGGCAGCTCCTACGAGCAGTACTTC
J gene: TRBJ2-7
V gene: TRBV11-3
clone size: .
D gene: .

CDR3 protein: CASSVGGTTEQFF
CDR3 DNA: TGTGCCAGCAGCGTCGGGGGGACTACCGAGCAGTTCTTC
J gene: TRBJ2-1
V gene: TRBV9
clone size: .
D gene: TRBD2

CDR3 protein: CATSLQGNTEAFF
CDR3 DNA: TGTGCCACCAGCCTACAGGGGAACACTGAAGCTTTCTTT
J gene: TRBJ1-1
V gene: TRBV15
clone size: .
D gene: .

CDR3 protein: CASSLRRGDGAQYF
CDR3 DNA: TGTGCCAGCAGCTTGAGGCGGGGAGACGGGGCCCAGTACTTC
J gene: TRBJ2-5
V gene: TRBV5-4
clone size: .
D gene: .

CDR3 protein: CASSMSGRPRAEAFF
CDR3 DNA: TGTGCCAGTAGTATGAGCGGGAGACCCCGCGCTGAAGCTTTCTTT
J gene: TRBJ1-1
V gene: TRBV19
clone size: .
D gene: .

CDR3 protein: CASSSSRGGGYGYTF
CDR3 DNA: TGTGCCAGCAGCTCCTCCAGGGGGGGCGGGTATGGCTACACCTTC
J gene: TRBJ1-2
V gene: TRBV7-8
clone size: .
D gene: TRBD1

CDR3 protein: CASSLDWISTDTQYF
CDR3 DNA: TGTGCCAGCAGCTTGGATTGGATTAGCACAGATACGCAGTATTTT
J gene: TRBJ2-3
V gene: TRBV7-2
clone size: .
D gene: .

CDR3 protein: CASSPLAGLAGGETQYF
CDR3 DNA: TGCGCCAGCAGCCCGCTAGCCGGACTAGCGGGAGGAGAGACCCAGTACTTC
J gene: TRBJ2-5
V gene: TRBV5-1
clone size: .
D gene: TRBD2

CDR3 protein: CATSRGSPEVETQYF
CDR3 DNA: TGTGCCACCAGCAGAGGTTCGCCGGAGGTAGAGACCCAGTACTTC
J gene: TRBJ2-5
V gene: TRBV15
clone size: .
D gene: .

CDR3 protein: CATSEADRASTDTQYF
CDR3 DNA: TGTGCCACCAGTGAAGCGGACAGGGCTAGCACAGATACGCAGTATTTT
J gene: TRBJ2-3
V gene: TRBV24-1
clone size: .
D gene: TRBD1

CDR3 protein: CASSKGQGEMYEQFF
CDR3 DNA: TGTGCCAGCAGCAAGGGACAGGGGGAGATGTATGAGCAGTTCTTC
J gene: TRBJ2-1
V gene: TRBV9
clone size: .
D gene: TRBD1

CDR3 protein: CASSYSGQGIYEQYF
CDR3 DNA: TGTGCCAGCAGTTACTCCGGACAGGGGATCTATGAGCAGTACTTC
J gene: TRBJ2-7
V gene: TRBV6-5
clone size: .
D gene: TRBD1

CDR3 protein: CASSWGAGGPWNEQFF
CDR3 DNA: TGTGCCAGCAGCTGGGGAGCGGGAGGGCCCTGGAATGAGCAGTTCTTC
J gene: TRBJ2-1
V gene: TRBV5-4
clone size: .
D gene: TRBD2

CDR3 protein: CATSDFRGETQYF
CDR3 DNA: TGTGCCACCAGTGATTTTAGGGGAGAGACCCAGTACTTC
J gene: TRBJ2-5
V gene: TRBV24-1
clone size: .
D gene: .

CDR3 protein: CASSVARARKNTEAFF
CDR3 DNA: TGTGCCAGCAGCGTAGCGCGGGCGCGGAAGAACACTGAAGCTTTCTTT
J gene: TRBJ1-1
V gene: TRBV9
clone size: .
D gene: .

CDR3 protein: CASSQRMGTEAFF
CDR3 DNA: TGTGCCAGCAGCCAGAGGATGGGCACTGAAGCTTTCTTT
J gene: TRBJ1-1
V gene: TRBV7-3
clone size: .
D gene: .

CDR3 protein: CASSRQGGGTEAFF
CDR3 DNA: TGTGCCAGCAGCCGACAGGGGGGCGGCACTGAAGCTTTCTTT
J gene: TRBJ1-1
V gene: TRBV3-1/TRBV3-2
clone size: .
D gene: TRBD1